The 28 T cell receptor beta chains below come from one sample, sequenced in a study of T cells in Graves' hyperthyroidism and ophthalmopathy. Amplified TCR beta CDR3 regions derived from RNA transcripts. Carried out on the TCR CDR3, a first-round RT-PCR used the HTBI primer set. TCRdb reprocessed the multiplex PCR reads with MiXCR, giving one entry per CDR3 protein. This table holds around 190,000 distinct CDR3 sequences, around a sixth found once. The sequencing sample was made of blood. The receptors come from a woman in her forties or fifties with Graves' hyperthyroidism.

This clonotype was counted at least ten times. The rearrangement uses TRBV12-3 or TRBV12-4 and TRBJ1-1, with TRBD1 matching over 7 bases. CDR3 length: 15 residues. The V and J ends lost 7 bases and 3 bases, in that order; junction bases with no gene match: 11. The CDR3 DNA is TGTGCCAGCACCTCAAGACCCCAGGGGGACACTGAAGCTTTCTTT. Its translation: CASTSRPQGDTEAFF.

This clonotype was detected a few times. This chain uses TRBV9 with TRBJ2-2; no firm D call. From germline, CDR1 is SGDLS and CDR2 YYNGEE. Trimming removed 7 bases at V and 3 bases at J, with 7 bases between. This CDR3 has 12 amino acids. The CDR3 here is CASGSHTGELFF. The CDR3 DNA sequence: TGTGCCAGCGGCTCCCACACCGGGGAGCTGTTTTTT.

This clonotype was recorded at least ten times. CDR3 nucleotide sequence: TGTGCCAGCAGGACAGGTGGTAATTCACCCCTCCACTTT. As protein: CASRTGGNSPLHF. The V gene is TRBV27, the J gene TRBJ1-6, with D possibly TRBD1 on 6 matching bases. V lost 6 bases and J lost 6, with 9 bases in between. Germline CDR1 MNHEY, CDR2 SMNVEV (reference sequence). This CDR3 contains 13 residues.

This clonotype has ten or more counts. Its ends do not fully match the called genes, so a read error is possible. The CDR3 nucleotides read TGCAGTGCTCTGACTAGGGACCTCTCTAATGGGCAGTTCTTC. Translation gives CSALTRDLSNGQFF. The J gene is TRBJ2-1, the V gene TRBV20-1; weak D call: TRBD2 (6 bases). Germline values: CDR1 DFQATT, CDR2 SNEGSKA (reference sequence). This CDR3 has 14 residues.

This clonotype was seen ten or more times. The chain has TRBV25-1 and TRBJ2-3, with a possible D match to TRBD2 (5 bases). CDR3 length: 19 amino acids. V lost 2 bases to trimming and J lost 1 base, with 22 bases between them. In germline, CDR1 is MGHDK, CDR2 SYGVNS. CDR3 sequence reads: CASSENPFPGGFRTDTQYF. In nucleotides, the CDR3 is TGTGCCAGCAGTGAAAACCCCTTTCCGGGCGGGTTCCGCACAGATACGCAGTATTTT.

The chain links TRBV6-5 to TRBJ2-1, with 7 nucleotides matching TRBD2. Germline values: CDR1 MNHEY, CDR2 SVGAGI. The CDR3 extends over 14 amino acids. Unmatched junction bases numbered 5, after V lost 2 bases and J lost 7 bases. CDR3 loop: CASSYPDGRNEQFF. The DNA of the CDR3 is TGTGCCAGCAGTTACCCGGACGGGAGGAATGAGCAGTTCTTC.

This clonotype showed up many times. The chain has TRBV19 and TRBJ2-7; 11 positions agree with TRBD2. Germline V gene lookup returns CDR1 LNHDA and CDR2 SQIVND (reference sequence). V shed 5 bases and J 2 bases; nucleotides not matched to a gene: 5. The CDR3 runs to 15 residues. The CDR3 reads CASSAPSGRPYEQYF. The DNA for the CDR3 is TGTGCCAGTAGTGCCCCTAGCGGGAGGCCCTACGAGCAGTACTTC.

The sample holds many counts of this clonotype. The chain joins TRBV11-2 to TRBJ2-1; D is perhaps TRBD2 (6 bases). The V end lost 5 bases, the J end lost 1 base, and 12 bases lay between the germline ends. The germline CDR1 and CDR2 sequences are SGHAT and FQNNGV. CDR3 length: 15 amino acids. The DNA of the CDR3 is TGTGCCAGCAGCCCCCTACGGGGGTCCTACAATGAGCAGTTCTTC. Residues: CASSPLRGSYNEQFF.

CDR3 bases: TGTGCCAGCAGTATGGGACAGGGCACAGATACGCAGTATTTT. It yields the protein CASSMGQGTDTQYF. The chain has TRBV6-4 and TRBJ2-3; 8 positions match TRBD1. This CDR3 has 14 residues. V lost 5 bases, J lost 1 base, and 2 bases stayed unmatched. The germline V gene encodes CDR1 MRHNA and CDR2 SNTAGT.

Turning to this clonotype: A clone one base away is much larger, so this may be a read error. The chain has TRBV18 and TRBJ1-1; 10 bases match TRBD1. The CDR3 extends over 13 amino acids. V lost 4 bases to trimming and J lost 8 bases; unmatched junction nucleotides: 4. In germline, CDR1 is KGHSH, CDR2 LQKENI. For the CDR3, the DNA is TGTGCCAGCTCACTTCGGGACAGGGGAGAAGCTTTCTTT. Translating gives CASSLRDRGEAFF. Using reference TRBV18 and TRBJ1-1 for the parts outside the CDR3, the full variable domain is NAGVMQNPRHLVRRRGQEARLRCSPMKGHSHVYWYRQLPEEGLKFMVYLQKENIIDESGMPKERFSAEFPKEGPSILRIQQVVRGDSAAYFCASSLRDRGEAFFGQGTRLTVV.

This clonotype was seen only a few times. The chain uses TRBV2 and TRBJ1-6; 10 bases are shared with TRBD1. Germline CDR1 is SNHLY and CDR2 is FYNNEI. V gave up 7 bases and J gave up 8 bases; unmatched junction bases: 2. This CDR3 has 13 residues. This CDR3 is CASKGQGDSPLHF. CDR3 DNA: TGTGCCAGCAAAGGACAGGGGGATTCACCCCTCCACTTT.

The chain is built from TRBV5-1 and TRBJ2-7; no reliable D call. Germline CDR1 and CDR2: SGHRS and YFSETQ. Trimming took 1 base from V and 2 from J, leaving 7 bases between them. CDR3 length equals 13 residues. The CDR3 bases are TGCGCCAGCAGCTTGTCCGCAGCCTACGAGCAGTACTTC. Residues: CASSLSAAYEQYF.

This clonotype was detected ten times or more. The chain joins TRBV20-1 to TRBJ2-7, with D hard to call. This CDR3 has 16 amino acids. Germline V gene lookup returns CDR1 DFQATT and CDR2 SNEGSKA (reference sequence). Trimming took off 5 bases at V and 8 bases at J, with 28 bases between the two ends. CDR3 sequence: CSALLPQLLSPEQQYF. The CDR3 region has the DNA TGCAGTGCTCTCCTTCCTCAGCTGCTCTCCCCTGAACAGCAGTACTTC.

This clonotype was detected many times. J is TRBJ2-6 and V is TRBV7-8; weak D call: TRBD2 (5 bases). Trimming removed 4 bases from V and 2 bases from J, with 6 bases in between. CDR3 size: 14 residues. Germline CDR1 SGHVS, CDR2 FQNEAQ. CDR3 sequence reads: CASSSGTGANVLTF. CDR3 DNA sequence: TGTGCCAGCAGCTCCGGGACTGGGGCCAACGTCCTGACTTTC.

The sample holds many counts of this clonotype. The chain recombines TRBV12-3 or TRBV12-4 with TRBJ1-2; 8 nucleotides agree with TRBD1. The V and J ends lost 5 bases and 1 base, in that order; junction bases with no gene match: 9. The CDR3 has 16 residues. CDR3 region: CASSPDTGGLNYGYTF. The CDR3 coding sequence is TGTGCCAGCAGTCCGGATACAGGGGGACTTAACTATGGCTACACCTTC.

This clonotype was seen repeatedly, ten times or more. The CDR3 DNA is TGTGCCAGCAGCTTAACCGGGACCACCGGGGAGCTGTTTTTT. It is translated as CASSLTGTTGELFF. V is TRBV7-3 and J is TRBJ2-2, with D tentatively TRBD1 or TRBD2 (5 bases each). This CDR3 contains 14 residues. Germline CDR1 reads SGHTA; CDR2 reads FQGTGA. Trimming took off 0 bases at V and 4 bases at J, with 6 bases between the two ends. The variable domain in full, completed from reference TRBV7-3 and TRBJ2-2, reads GAGVSQTPSNKVTEKGKYVELRCDPISGHTALYWYRQSLGQGPEFLIYFQGTGAADDSGLPNDRFFAVRPEGSVSTLKIQRTERGDSAVYLCASSLTGTTGELFFGEGSRLTVL.

This clonotype was counted at least ten times. The gene calls are TRBV7-2 and TRBJ1-3, with D unresolved. The length of the CDR3 is 16 residues. Germline CDR1 reads SGHTA; CDR2 reads FQGNSA. V was pared by 5 bases and J by 0 bases, with 14 bases between. CDR3 nucleotides: TGTGCCAGCAGCCCTGTAAGGGTATTCTCTGGAAACACCATATATTTT. Translation: CASSPVRVFSGNTIYF. The full variable domain, completed using reference TRBV7-2 and TRBJ1-3, is GAGVSQSPSNKVTEKGKDVELRCDPISGHTALYWYRQSLGQGLEFLIYFQGNSAPDKSGLPSDRFSAERTGGSVSTLTIQRTQQEDSAVYLCASSPVRVFSGNTIYFGEGSWLTVV.

This clonotype has ten or more counts. The CDR3 sequence: CASRLVGLGGYTF. As DNA, the CDR3 is TGTGCCAGCCGCTTGGTGGGGCTTGGCGGCTACACCTTC. The V call is TRBV28, the J call TRBJ1-2; D is perhaps TRBD1 (5 bases). CDR1 and CDR2 (germline): MDHEN, SYDVKM. The V and J ends lost 8 bases and 8 bases respectively, with 18 bases between them. CDR3 length: 13 residues.

This clonotype was detected many times. The chain joins TRBV29-1 to TRBJ2-3, with D hard to call. The CDR3 is made up of 13 amino acids. The germline V gene has CDR1 SQVTM and CDR2 ANQGSEA. V was trimmed by 3 bases and J by 5 bases, leaving 12 bases between them. CDR3 in DNA: TGCAGCGTTGATGAGCTGCGCGGAGATACGCAGTATTTT. It yields the protein CSVDELRGDTQYF.

The J gene is TRBJ2-7, the V gene TRBV4-3; D is perhaps TRBD2 (5 bases). The V end lost 3 bases, the J end lost 3 bases, and 15 bases lay between the germline ends. In germline, CDR1 is LGHNA, CDR2 YSLEER. The CDR3 contains 15 residues. CDR3 loop: CASSQGLASYYEQYF. CDR3 coding DNA: TGCGCCAGCAGCCAGGGGTTAGCGAGTTACTACGAGCAGTACTTC.

The rearrangement uses TRBV5-1 and TRBJ2-7, with 10 bases aligning to TRBD2. The CDR3 sequence is 14 residues long. V was clipped by 3 bases and J by 3 bases; unmatched bases: 3. The V gene's germline CDR1 is SGHRS and CDR2 YFSETQ. CDR3 sequence: CASSWGLAYYEQYF. CDR3 DNA: TGCGCCAGCAGCTGGGGACTAGCGTACTACGAGCAGTACTTC. Complete variable domain (other parts from reference TRBV5-1 and TRBJ2-7): KAGVTQTPRYLIKTRGQQVTLSCSPISGHRSVSWYQQTPGQGLQFLFEYFSETQRNKGNFPGRFSGRQFSNSRSEMNVSTLELGDSALYLCASSWGLAYYEQYFGPGTRLTVT.

This clonotype has ten or more counts. CDR3 in amino acids: CASSSGGQANTEAFF. CDR3 in DNA: TGTGCCAGCAGTTCAGGGGGCCAGGCCAACACTGAAGCTTTCTTT. The V and J genes are TRBV28 and TRBJ1-1; 8 bases fit TRBD1. This CDR3 has 15 residues. The germline CDR1 and CDR2 sequences are MDHEN and SYDVKM. Trimming at V came to 4 bases and at J to 2 bases, leaving 6 bases not matched to a gene.

This clonotype was observed at least ten times. The chain combines TRBV7-9 with TRBJ1-2; no clear D. With 2 bases removed from V and 8 bases from J, the gap between germline ends came to 18 bases. The CDR3 is 15 amino acids. Per the germline V gene, CDR1 is SEHNR and CDR2 is FQNEAQ (reference sequence). The CDR3 DNA reads TGTGCCAGCAGCTTAAGTTCTCTCTCTTCTGGAGGCTACACCTTC. Translation gives CASSLSSLSSGGYTF.

This clonotype was detected a few times. CDR3 DNA: TGTGCCAGCAGCTCCAGGGGAGACCCCTCCACCCTCCACTTT. It encodes CASSSRGDPSTLHF. The chain couples TRBV7-9 to TRBJ1-6, with TRBD1 as a possible D gene (6 bases). Germline CDR1 and CDR2: SEHNR and FQNEAQ (reference sequence). The V and J ends lost 4 bases and 14 bases respectively, with 18 bases between them. CDR3 size: 14 residues.

The gene calls are TRBV19 and TRBJ2-7; 7 positions agree with TRBD1. V was clipped by 8 bases and J by 0 bases; unmatched bases: 10. The CDR3 sequence is 15 residues long. Looked up from germline, CDR1 is LNHDA and CDR2 is SQIVND (reference sequence). CDR3 coding DNA: TGTGCCAGTCGATACTGGGACAGCTCCTCCTACGAGCAGTACTTC. The encoded protein is CASRYWDSSSYEQYF.

The rearrangement links TRBV29-1 to TRBJ1-4, with 7 positions matching TRBD1. The CDR3 covers 13 residues. Germline V gene lookup returns CDR1 SQVTM and CDR2 ANQGSEA. V lost 4 bases, J lost 3 bases, and 2 bases stayed unmatched. This chain's CDR3 is CSVGGQPNEKLFF. As DNA, the CDR3 is TGCAGCGTTGGGGGACAGCCTAATGAAAAACTGTTTTTT.

This clonotype has ten or more counts. CDR3 coding DNA: TGTGCCAGCAGAAAAGGGGACAGAGAAGCTTTCTTT. As protein: CASRKGDREAFF. The genes are TRBV28 and TRBJ1-1; TRBD1 matches 7 bases. The CDR3 is 12 amino acids. Looked up from germline, CDR1 is MDHEN and CDR2 is SYDVKM. The V gene end was trimmed by 6 bases and the J gene end by 8 bases; junction bases not matched to a gene: 6.

This clonotype turned up a few times. This rearrangement joins TRBV18 to TRBJ1-1; D gene uncertain. Germline CDR1 reads KGHSH; CDR2 reads LQKENI. The CDR3 is made up of 15 amino acids. The ends were cut back, 1 base at V and 0 bases at J, with 9 bases in the middle. As DNA, the CDR3 is TGTGCCAGCTCACCACTAGGGTACATGAACACTGAAGCTTTCTTT. This translates into CASSPLGYMNTEAFF.